These 13 T cell receptor beta chains share one sample of origin, sequenced in a study of regulatory T cells in long-lasting Graves disease. In building TCR beta libraries, iRepertoire HTBI primers were used together with Arm-PCR of CDR3 regions. TCRdb analysed the multiplex PCR reads with MiXCR anew, one entry per CDR3 protein. The table shows 300,000 to 400,000 distinct CDR3 sequences, with around 17% occurring only once. Indicated time point: newly diagnosed GD, antithyroid drugs for less than 3 months. From RNA extracted from PBMCs, the TCR library was made. This same sample was also part of a study on T cells in Graves' hyperthyroidism and ophthalmopathy.

The sample here was peripheral blood mononuclear cells (PBMCs), taken at new diagnosis, from a patient treated with antithyroid drugs. These receptors all come from a man aged 35 to 55 with Graves disease.

The chain carries TRBV7-8 and TRBJ2-1, with 10 nucleotides matching TRBD2. Germline V gives CDR1 SGHVS, CDR2 FQNEAQ. The CDR3 runs to 16 residues. Germline trimming cut 2 bases from V and 10 bases from J; bases unmatched to any gene: 11. The CDR3 bases are TGTGCCAGCAGCTTACTACTAGCGGGATCCTCCGCGGAGCAGTTCTTC. This translates into CASSLLLAGSSAEQFF.

This clonotype showed up just a few times. The chain employs TRBV4-1 and TRBJ1-1; D may be TRBD1 (6 bases). The V gene lost 4 bases and the J gene lost 4 bases, with 16 bases spanning the gap. Per the germline V gene, CDR1 is MGHRA and CDR2 is YSYEKL. CDR3 size: 15 residues. Written as DNA, the CDR3 is TGCGCCAGCAGCCTGGACAGCACACTGTCCACTGAAGCTTTCTTT. Translated, it gives CASSLDSTLSTEAFF.

This clonotype was counted ten times or more. The chain uses TRBV12-3 or TRBV12-4 and TRBJ2-7; 7 bases agree with TRBD1. This CDR3 comprises 21 residues. V was pared by 6 bases and J by 0 bases, with 26 bases of the junction left unmatched. The CDR3, as DNA: TGTGCCAGCAGCCCCGACAGGGTTTGGGCTGCGGAGGCAAATAGCTCCTACGAGCAGTACTTC. It yields the protein CASSPDRVWAAEANSSYEQYF.

This clonotype has more than one count but fewer than ten. CDR3 sequence reads: CASSEPDAREGTDTQYF. CDR3 nucleotides: TGCGCCAGCAGTGAGCCCGATGCTCGCGAGGGCACAGATACGCAGTATTTT. The J gene is TRBJ2-3, the V gene TRBV10-1; D uncertain. Trimming pared 2 bases from V and 1 base from J, leaving 16 bases between. Germline values: CDR1 WNHNN, CDR2 SYGVQD (reference sequence). The CDR3 loop spans 17 amino acids.

This clonotype was detected many times. V is TRBV18 and J is TRBJ2-5; the match to TRBD2 covers 16 bases. After removal of 3 bases from V and 5 bases from J, the junction contained 6 bases not matched to a gene. The CDR3 has 17 residues. CDR1 and CDR2 from the germline V gene are KGHSH and LQKENI. In DNA, the CDR3 is TGTGCCAGCTCACCGCCGGGACTAGCGGGGGGGCTGGAGACCCAGTACTTC. Residues: CASSPPGLAGGLETQYF.

This clonotype was counted ten times or more. This sequence joins TRBV11-2 and TRBJ2-3; TRBD2 matches 13 bases. The CDR3 consists of 15 residues. Losses at the gene ends were 4 bases for V and 5 bases for J; bases not matched to a gene: 3. Per germline, CDR1 SGHAT and CDR2 FQNNGV. The CDR3 DNA is TGTGCCAGCAGCTCAAGACTAGCGGGGGGAGATACGCAGTATTTT. It specifies CASSSRLAGGDTQYF. Full variable domain (rest looked up from reference TRBV11-2 and TRBJ2-3): EAGVAQSPRYKIIEKRQSVAFWCNPISGHATLYWYQQILGQGPKLLIQFQNNGVVDDSQLPKDRFSAERLKGVDSTLKIQPAKLEDSAVYLCASSSRLAGGDTQYFGPGTRLTVL.

The gene calls are TRBV4-3 and TRBJ1-1, with TRBD1 identical over 8 bases. The CDR3 is 15 amino acids. Germline V gene lookup returns CDR1 LGHNA and CDR2 YSLEER. The J segment lost 3 bases and the V segment lost 4 bases, leaving 7 bases of the junction unmatched. The CDR3 protein is CASSRWTGWDTEAFF. In DNA, the CDR3 is TGCGCCAGCAGCCGTTGGACAGGGTGGGACACTGAAGCTTTCTTT.

The chain links TRBV24-1 to TRBJ2-1, with 9 bases identical to TRBD1. The CDR3 covers 13 residues. The V segment lost 7 bases and the J segment 10 bases; nucleotides outside the gene matches: 7. Germline V CDR1 and CDR2: KGHDR, SFDVKD. The CDR3 loop reads CATRQGAGYEQFF. CDR3 coding DNA: TGTGCCACCAGACAGGGGGCAGGGTACGAGCAGTTCTTC.

This clonotype was observed many times. This rearrangement joins TRBV28 to TRBJ1-2; D might be TRBD1 (6 bases). Germline loops: CDR1 MDHEN, CDR2 SYDVKM. The CDR3 runs to 15 residues. V was trimmed by 3 bases and J by 5 bases, leaving 16 bases between them. CDR3 sequence (DNA): TGTGCCAGCAGTTTGGGGGGGGGGCCCGGGTATGGCTACACCTTC. It encodes CASSLGGGPGYGYTF.

The sample holds many counts of this clonotype. The genes are TRBV6-2 or TRBV6-3 and TRBJ1-3; no firm D call. CDR1 is MNHEY and CDR2 is SVGEGT in the germline V gene. V shed 5 bases and J shed 0 bases, with 8 bases lying between them. The CDR3 has 14 residues. As DNA, the CDR3 is TGTGCCAGCAGTGGTGTATCCTCTGGAAACACCATATATTTT. Residues: CASSGVSSGNTIYF.

The sample holds many counts of this clonotype. The chain combines TRBV28 with TRBJ2-1; 12 positions match TRBD2. CDR3 length: 16 residues. Germline CDR1 is MDHEN and CDR2 is SYDVKM. J was trimmed by 4 bases and V by 4 bases; bases with no gene match: 5. DNA of the CDR3: TGTGCCAGCAGTTCGACTAGCGGGGGAACTTACAATGAGCAGTTCTTC. Translated, it gives CASSSTSGGTYNEQFF.

This clonotype was seen many times. The chain recombines TRBV11-3 with TRBJ1-2; D gene unclear. CDR1 is SGHNT, CDR2 YENEEA, per germline. V lost 5 bases and J lost 3, with 16 bases in between. This CDR3 region has 15 residues. CDR3 nucleotide sequence: TGTGCCAGCAGCCCCTCCTGGGCCGACGACTATGGCTACACCTTC. It is translated as CASSPSWADDYGYTF.

This clonotype was detected ten times or more. The genes are TRBV5-1 and TRBJ2-5; 8 bases map to TRBD1. The junction had 5 bases not matched to a gene; V was cut back by 5 bases and J by 5 bases. The CDR3 has 13 amino acids. The germline V gene encodes CDR1 SGHRS and CDR2 YFSETQ. Here the CDR3 DNA reads TGCGCCAGCAGGATACAGGGGGAGGAGACCCAGTACTTC. Translation gives CASRIQGEETQYF.